The clone carrying this T cell receptor beta chain was seen only a few times. This sample was taken from a study of cytotoxic CD8 clonotypes in ibrutinib-treated CLL. The V end was cut by 4 bases, the J end by 2 bases, with 13 bases between. Germline lookup yields CDR1 SGHRS and CDR2 YFSETQ. There are 15 residues in the CDR3. Assay used: immunoSEQ multiplex PCR; TCRdb lists only in-frame clones, some missing. The top ten clones hold about 4.3% of a sample with 150,000 or so clones, approximately 80% of them seen once. The chain joins TRBV5-1 to TRBJ1-5; D may be TRBD1 (6 bases). The TCR was taken from a human donor with chronic lymphocytic leukemia. The sample here was PBMCs, taken after 24 months of ibrutinib treatment. CDR3 bases: TGCGCCAGCAGCGCGGTCGCAGGGGGCAATCAGCCCCAGCATTTT. It yields the protein CASSAVAGGNQPQHF.